This T cell receptor (beta chain) was found in a study of cytomegalovirus exposure and HLA in healthy donors. PCR involved 60 Vbeta and 13 Jbeta primers. The data were produced by immunoSEQ multiplex PCR, yet TCRdb's version contains in-frame clones alone and is incomplete. The table lists about 210,000 clones, 82% of them singletons. This CDR3 is built from 13 residues. The V end was cut by 7 bases, the J end by 3 bases, with 10 bases between. Germline CDR1 and CDR2: MNHNS and SASEGT. This TCR was sampled from a man aged 40-49 years in good health and CMV-seropositive. The gene calls are TRBV6-1 and TRBJ1-3, with a weak D call TRBD1 (5 bases). The sequenced sample consisted of PBMCs. CDR3: CASISDIGNTIYF. DNA of the CDR3: TGTGCCAGCATCTCGGACATTGGAAACACCATATATTTT.